The entry that follows covers one TCR beta chain sequence. There is no known antigen for this receptor. Per-nucleotide qualities are absent, and no much larger clonotype sits a single base away. The sample originates from a study of blood T cell repertoires in COVID-19 (dated by TCRdb to the early 2020s). General notes on the study: Collaborator samples came from the United States, Italy and Spain and covered acute and convalescent phases of COVID-19. Where available, HLA class I and class II types were obtained from metadata supplied by the sample provider rather than from assay-based typing. Nearly every sample came with metadata listing a de-identified subject ID, COVID-19 status, age in years and sex. The repertoires were made available in a free public database intended to serve as a resource for research on the immune response to SARS-CoV-2. The samples were drawn from two sources: the first 160 participants of the ongoing ImmuneRACE study, and 1,254 subjects contributed by 6 global collaborators. Subjects who had been exposed to COVID-19, were actively infected with it, or had recovered from it provided the deeply sampled blood TCRbeta repertoires that made up the dataset. The prospective study material was composed of cDNA or gDNA derived from T cells, B-cell-depleted T cells, or PBMCs. On the study overall, not on this receptor specifically: Clinical and demographic metadata were provided uncurated, with the amount varying by source and participant.

The collaborating institutions used their own protocols to collect whole blood in K2EDTA tubes. For TCRbeta analysis, collaborators shipped samples as frozen whole blood, isolated PBMCs, or DNA extracted from either of those sample types. Counted from cysteine to phenylalanine, this CDR3 has 13 amino acids. Left in the record is the CDR3 DNA by itself, 39 bases read in frame from the first base. CDR1 and CDR2, looked up from the germline V gene, are SGHVS and FQNEAQ. V is trimmed back by 6 bases and J by 4 bases, and the junction contains 5 bases that no gene match accounts for. TCRbeta CDR3 regions were amplified from genomic DNA using the immunoSEQ Assay, a bias-controlled multiplex PCR. In the authors' own workflow: Nucleated cell counts per sample were estimated from amplification of reference gene primers within the assay. To quantify the absolute abundance of each unique TCRbeta CDR3 rearrangement, sequence reads were collapsed and filtered. For each sample, productive Simpson clonality was calculated as the square root of Simpson's diversity index over productive rearrangements. Held by TCRdb, this immuneACCESS table contains in-frame sequences only and omits some clones. Under half of the omission traces to an unresolved V gene where checked; the cause of the rest is unknown. The V and J calls and clone size are taken from that table; D and trimming were inferred from the DNA. The sample includes around 67,000 clones, with around four fifths observed a single time. Of the sample, around 5% is held by the ten largest clones.

This receptor was identified in a man aged 45 to 65 with active COVID-19. Sequencing was done on a sample of peripheral blood. The sequence joins TRBV7-8 to TRBJ1-2, with 7 bases matching TRBD1. The DNA sequence follows: TGTGCCAGCAGGGACAGGCGAAGCTATGGCTACACCTTC. The resulting protein is CASRDRRSYGYTF.